This is a list of T cell receptor beta chains from one sample in a study of blood T cell repertoires in COVID-19. Data came from immunoSEQ multiplex PCR; TCRdb stores just in-frame clones and leaves some out. The data hold under 200,000 clones, with 86% observed a single time. The specimen was peripheral blood. These receptors were obtained from a man between 70 and 80 years old with acute or convalescent COVID-19. Both conserved end residues are part of each CDR3. The D gene is left open where the match is weak. Clone size appears in some rows only: once, few, many, or a class for an expanded clone.

TRBJ2-1,14,TRBV16,NA,NA,CASSQLGLNNEQFF,TGTGCCAGCAGCCAATTAGGACTTAACAATGAGCAGTTCTTC
TRBJ1-2,13,TRBV11-2,NA,NA,CASSLEANYGYTF,TGTGCCAGCAGCTTAGAGGCCAACTATGGCTACACCTTC
TRBJ1-5,12,TRBV2,NA,NA,CASTRPGLGWGF,TGTGCCAGCACCCGCCCCGGCCTGGGCTGGGGCTTT
TRBJ1-6,15,TRBV7-3,NA,TRBD1,CASSLWAGGNSPLHF,TGTGCCAGCAGCTTATGGGCAGGGGGTAATTCACCCCTCCACTTT
TRBJ1-3,18,TRBV4-3,NA,TRBD1,CASSQQILTGDSGNTIYF,TGCGCCAGCAGCCAACAGATTTTGACAGGGGACTCTGGAAACACCATATATTTT
TRBJ2-7,14,TRBV2,NA,NA,CASRDRSSSYEQYF,TGTGCCAGCAGGGACAGATCGTCGAGTTACGAGCAGTACTTC
TRBJ2-3,14,TRBV5-1,NA,NA,CASSFRQGTDTQYF,TGCGCCAGCAGCTTTAGACAGGGCACAGATACGCAGTATTTT
TRBJ1-2,12,TRBV12-3/TRBV12-4,NA,NA,CASSFRDYGYTF,TGTGCCAGCAGTTTTAGAGACTATGGCTACACCTTC
TRBJ2-6,16,TRBV5-1,NA,NA,CASSASTGTGANVLTF,TGCGCCAGCAGCGCCAGTACAGGGACTGGGGCCAACGTCCTGACTTTC
TRBJ2-7,13,TRBV29-1,NA,TRBD2,CSVGLADPYEQYF,TGCAGCGTTGGACTAGCGGACCCCTACGAGCAGTACTTC
TRBJ1-5,18,TRBV4-2,NA,NA,CASSQDLWTHYSNQPQHF,TGTGCCAGCAGCCAAGATCTATGGACACATTATAGCAATCAGCCCCAGCATTTT
TRBJ2-7,15,TRBV6-1,few,NA,CASSDRTRATYEQYF,TGTGCCAGCAGTGACCGGACAAGGGCCACCTACGAGCAGTACTTC
TRBJ1-2,13,TRBV28,NA,NA,CASSLEEYYGYTF,TGTGCCAGCAGTTTAGAGGAGTACTATGGCTACACCTTC
TRBJ1-1,15,TRBV7-9,NA,TRBD1,CASSSPTGVSTEAFF,TGTGCCAGCAGCTCGCCCACAGGGGTGTCCACTGAAGCTTTCTTT
TRBJ2-5,15,TRBV3-1/TRBV3-2,NA,TRBD2,CASSGGTSGQETQYF,TGTGCCAGCAGCGGGGGGACTAGCGGACAAGAGACCCAGTACTTC
TRBJ2-2,13,TRBV3-1/TRBV3-2,NA,NA,CASLRRDTGELFF,TGTGCCAGCTTACGCCGGGACACCGGGGAGCTGTTTTTT
TRBJ1-6,14,TRBV5-4,NA,TRBD1,CASSLGQGSSPLHF,TGTGCCAGCAGCCTGGGACAGGGGAGTTCACCCCTCCACTTT
TRBJ1-6,15,TRBV2,NA,TRBD1,CASSREQGQNSPLHF,TGTGCCAGCAGTAGGGAACAGGGACAGAATTCACCCCTCCACTTT
TRBJ2-7,11,TRBV28,NA,NA,CASGTFYEQYF,TGTGCCAGCGGCACCTTCTACGAGCAGTACTTC
TRBJ1-2,17,TRBV5-1,NA,TRBD1,CASSLGQGATLPYGYTF,TGCGCCAGCAGCTTGGGACAGGGGGCGACCCTCCCCTATGGCTACACCTTC
TRBJ1-2,12,TRBV12-3/TRBV12-4,NA,NA,CASTSFGGGYTF,TGTGCCAGCACCTCATTTGGGGGCGGCTACACCTTC
TRBJ2-2,15,TRBV10-1,NA,NA,CASSEQTPNTGELFF,TGCGCCAGCAGTGAACAAACACCGAACACCGGGGAGCTGTTTTTT
TRBJ1-4,14,TRBV7-2,NA,NA,CASSLGPSREKLFF,TGTGCCAGCAGCTTAGGGCCTTCAAGAGAAAAACTGTTTTTT
TRBJ2-3,15,TRBV6-4,NA,TRBD2,CASQRTGGPGDTQYF,TGTGCCAGCCAAAGGACGGGAGGGCCAGGTGATACGCAGTATTTT
TRBJ1-5,15,TRBV9,NA,NA,CASSVDGQGNQPQHF,TGTGCCAGCAGCGTAGACGGGCAGGGGAATCAGCCCCAGCATTTT
TRBJ2-1,14,TRBV10-3,NA,NA,CAISDRGGNNEQFF,TGTGCCATCAGTGACAGAGGCGGCAACAATGAGCAGTTCTTC
TRBJ1-1,14,TRBV11-2,NA,NA,CASSARTVNTEAFF,TGTGCCAGCAGCGCCCGTACAGTGAACACTGAAGCTTTCTTT
TRBJ2-2,15,TRBV7-2,few,TRBD1,CASSLGGQARRELFF,TGTGCCAGCAGCTTAGGGGGACAGGCGAGGAGGGAGCTGTTTTTT
TRBJ2-2,14,TRBV7-3,NA,NA,CASSLSGDTGELFF,TGTGCCAGCAGCTTATCAGGGGACACCGGGGAGCTGTTTTTT